This T cell receptor (beta chain) was sequenced in a study of CD8 T cells in Susac syndrome. CDR1 is MNHEY and CDR2 is SVGAGI in the germline V gene. The ends were cut back, 4 bases at V and 2 bases at J, with 6 bases in the middle. The CDR3 consists of 14 residues. The authors carried out high-throughput sequencing of TCR beta. They applied it to CD8+ and CD4+ T cells obtained from blood. The multiple sclerosis control group consisted of treatment-naive patients whose relapsing-remitting disease, which was either stable or active, fulfilled revised McDonald criteria. After extraction with the RNeasy kit, roughly 0.45 to 1 ug of the RNA was reverse transcribed using random hexamers. TCRdb ran MiXCR on the immunoSEQ multiplex PCR reads and lists one entry per CDR3 protein. This sample has roughly 200,000 distinct CDR3 sequences, with around 93% found just once.

The TCR sequence derives from a human donor with multiple sclerosis. Sequences were obtained from CD4+ T cells from PBMCs. J is TRBJ2-6 and V is TRBV6-5; the D is unclear. The CDR3 is CASSSGTGANVLTF. For the CDR3, the DNA is TGTGCCAGCAGTTCGGGTACTGGGGCCAACGTCCTGACTTTC.